What follows are 14 T cell receptor beta chains derived from one specimen sequenced in a study of blood T cell repertoires in COVID-19 (dated by TCRdb to about 2020). The protocol used for the library was the immunoSEQ multiplex PCR assay. TCRdb's version of the immuneACCESS table is confined to in-frame rearrangements and falls short of the full clone set. An unresolved V gene accounts for under half of the shortfall where checked; the remainder is of unknown origin. The sample has roughly 250,000 clones on record, approximately 87% of them singletons. Of the sample, 9.5% to 15% falls within the top ten clones. The sample comprised peripheral blood. The receptors derive from a woman aged 30 to 39 with COVID-19, enrolled during active disease.

The chain employs TRBV5-1 and TRBJ2-5; 7 nucleotides line up with TRBD1. The germline V gene has CDR1 SGHRS and CDR2 YFSETQ. Trimming cost V 3 bases and J 4 bases; bases outside gene matches: 3. The CDR3 totals 13 residues. The CDR3 loop is CASSSTGPETQYF. The CDR3 bases are TGCGCCAGCAGCTCGACAGGGCCAGAGACCCAGTACTTC.

The V gene is TRBV5-4, the J gene TRBJ1-6, with 10 nucleotides matching TRBD1. Per the germline V gene, CDR1 is SGHNT and CDR2 is YYREEE (reference sequence). This CDR3 has 14 residues. The ends lost 6 bases at V and 9 bases at J; junction bases unmatched: 6. CDR3 loop: CASTRGQGGSPLHF. The DNA of the CDR3 is TGTGCCAGCACCCGTGGACAGGGGGGTTCACCCCTCCACTTT.

The rearrangement uses TRBV18 and TRBJ1-5; 10 nucleotides agree with TRBD1. Germline V lookup: CDR1 KGHSH, CDR2 LQKENI. V was pared by 3 bases and J by 6 bases, with 5 bases of the junction left unmatched. This CDR3 is 15 amino acids long. The DNA of the CDR3 is TGTGCCAGCTCACCCGGGACAGGGGCAGGTCAGCCCCAGCATTTT. This sequence encodes CASSPGTGAGQPQHF.

V is TRBV2 and J is TRBJ2-2, with no clear D. CDR1 is SNHLY and CDR2 is FYNNEI in the germline V gene. V was trimmed by 5 bases and J by 2 bases, leaving 18 bases between them. This CDR3 contains 17 residues. The CDR3 coding sequence is TGTGCCAGCAGTCCCGTTTGGGCCGCCGGCAACACCGGGGAGCTGTTTTTT. This sequence encodes CASSPVWAAGNTGELFF.

The CDR3 sequence: CASSITHLAGGLNTGELFF. Written as DNA, the CDR3 is TGTGCCAGTAGTATAACCCACCTAGCGGGGGGCCTTAACACCGGGGAGCTGTTTTTT. The chain uses TRBV19 and TRBJ2-2; 11 bases match TRBD2. Trimming removed 2 bases from V and 2 bases from J; junction bases left unmatched: 10. This CDR3 has 19 amino acids. Per the germline V gene, CDR1 is LNHDA and CDR2 is SQIVND (reference sequence).

V gene TRBV2 combines with J gene TRBJ2-7; D is ambiguous. Germline V gives CDR1 SNHLY, CDR2 FYNNEI. The CDR3 length is 12 residues. Trimming cost V 6 bases and J 4 bases, with 10 bases left between them. CDR3 sequence (DNA): TGTGCCAGCAGAGAACTGAGGTACGAGCAGTACTTC. The encoded protein is CASRELRYEQYF.

The V call is TRBV20-1, the J call TRBJ1-1; TRBD1 might be the D (5 bases). This CDR3 spans 11 amino acids. V was clipped by 3 bases and J by 11 bases, with 13 bases between them. CDR1 is DFQATT, CDR2 SNEGSKA, per germline (reference sequence). The CDR3 DNA reads as TGCAGTGCTAGGGACAATATGCGGGCTTTCTTT. Its translation is CSARDNMRAFF.

The genes are TRBV10-3 and TRBJ1-6; no reliable D call. The CDR3 totals 15 residues. In germline, CDR1 is ENHRY, CDR2 SYGVKD. Trimming pared 2 bases from V and 0 bases from J, leaving 5 bases between. The chain's CDR3 is CAISEASSYNSPLHF. The CDR3 bases are TGTGCCATCAGTGAGGCCAGCTCCTATAATTCACCCCTCCACTTT.

This clone turned up a few times. The V and J genes are TRBV20-1 and TRBJ1-3, with D unresolved. The CDR3 contains 14 residues. Trimming left V 3 bases short and J 0 bases short, with 9 bases between. Germline loops: CDR1 DFQATT, CDR2 SNEGSKA (reference sequence). In DNA form, the CDR3 reads TGCAGTGCTAGTGCCTGGCACTCTGGAAACACCATATATTTT. Protein product: CSASAWHSGNTIYF.

V usage is TRBV5-1 and J usage is TRBJ2-3; a possible D gene is TRBD2 (5 bases). Between the trimmed V and J ends, which lost 1 base and 6 bases, there was a span of 15 bases. This CDR3 comprises 15 residues. Germline V gives CDR1 SGHRS, CDR2 YFSETQ. In DNA form, the CDR3 reads TGCGCCAGCAGCTTGTACAGTGTGGGAGCGGATACGCAGTATTTT. Encoded protein: CASSLYSVGADTQYF.

The genes are TRBV5-1 and TRBJ1-1; no reliable D call. CDR3 length: 15 amino acids. Deletions cut 0 bases from V and 5 bases from J, with 14 bases between. Germline V gene data show CDR1 as SGHRS and CDR2 as YFSETQ. The CDR3 sequence is CASSLAGSGVTEAFF. CDR3 DNA sequence: TGCGCCAGCAGCTTGGCCGGATCGGGTGTGACTGAAGCTTTCTTT. Looking up the rest from reference TRBV5-1 and TRBJ1-1 gives the full variable domain: KAGVTQTPRYLIKTRGQQVTLSCSPISGHRSVSWYQQTPGQGLQFLFEYFSETQRNKGNFPGRFSGRQFSNSRSEMNVSTLELGDSALYLCASSLAGSGVTEAFFGQGTRLTVV.

The chain is built from TRBV13 and TRBJ2-7; TRBD2 is a possible D gene (5 bases). V lost 5 bases and J 2 bases, leaving 13 bases between the germline ends. CDR1 and CDR2 (germline): PRHDT, FYEKMQ (reference sequence). The CDR3 has 14 amino acids. The CDR3: CASSRGQSPYEQYF. The CDR3 bases are TGTGCCAGCAGCCGAGGGCAGTCTCCCTACGAGCAGTACTTC. Filled out from reference TRBV13 and TRBJ2-7, the complete variable domain reads AAGVIQSPRHLIKEKRETATLKCYPIPRHDTVYWYQQGPGQDPQFLISFYEKMQSDKGSIPDRFSAQQFSDYHSELNMSSLELGDSALYFCASSRGQSPYEQYFGPGTRLTVT.

The chain links TRBV13 to TRBJ1-2; the D gene is possibly TRBD1 (5 bases). V gave up 5 bases and J gave up 5 bases, with 15 bases separating them. The length of the CDR3 is 14 residues. CDR1 is PRHDT, CDR2 FYEKMQ, per germline (reference sequence). CDR3: CASSHATGGYGYTF. The CDR3 bases are TGTGCCAGCAGCCACGCGACTGGGGGGTATGGCTACACCTTC.

The table lists this clone with a count of one. The rearrangement links TRBV5-4 to TRBJ1-2, with D tentatively TRBD1 (5 bases). Germline values: CDR1 SGHNT, CDR2 YYREEE (reference sequence). V gave up 2 bases and J gave up 3 bases, with 14 bases separating them. CDR3 length: 15 residues. The DNA for the CDR3 is TGTGCCAGCAGCTTCTCTGGGGGGAGTTACTATGGCTACACCTTC. It yields the protein CASSFSGGSYYGYTF.